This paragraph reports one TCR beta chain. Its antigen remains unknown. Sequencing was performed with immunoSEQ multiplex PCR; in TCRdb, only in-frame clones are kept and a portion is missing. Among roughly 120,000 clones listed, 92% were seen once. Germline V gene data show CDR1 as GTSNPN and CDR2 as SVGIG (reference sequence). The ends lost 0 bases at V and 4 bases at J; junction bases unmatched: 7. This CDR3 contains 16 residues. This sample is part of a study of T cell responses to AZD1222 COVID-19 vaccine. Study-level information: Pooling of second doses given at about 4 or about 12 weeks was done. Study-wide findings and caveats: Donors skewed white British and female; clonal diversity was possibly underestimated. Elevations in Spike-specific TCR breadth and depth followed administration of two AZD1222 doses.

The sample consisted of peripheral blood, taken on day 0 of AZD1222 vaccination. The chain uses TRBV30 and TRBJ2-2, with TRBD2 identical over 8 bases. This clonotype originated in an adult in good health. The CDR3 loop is CAWSVRLALGTGELFF. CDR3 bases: TGTGCCTGGAGTGTTCGACTAGCGTTAGGCACCGGGGAGCTGTTTTTT.